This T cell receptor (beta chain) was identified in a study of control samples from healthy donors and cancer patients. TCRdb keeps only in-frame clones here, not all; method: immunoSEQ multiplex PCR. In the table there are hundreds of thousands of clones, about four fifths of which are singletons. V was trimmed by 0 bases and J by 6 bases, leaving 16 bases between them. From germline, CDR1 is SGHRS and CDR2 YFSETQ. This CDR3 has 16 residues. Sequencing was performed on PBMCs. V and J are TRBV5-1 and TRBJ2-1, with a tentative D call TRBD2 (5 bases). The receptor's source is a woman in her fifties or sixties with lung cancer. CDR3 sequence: CASSLVQRAEANEQFF. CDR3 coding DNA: TGCGCCAGCAGCTTGGTGCAGCGAGCGGAGGCCAATGAGCAGTTCTTC.